This T cell receptor (beta chain) was sequenced during a study of Graves' ophthalmopathy and Graves' hyperthyroidism. This clonotype occurred a few times. Its cognate antigen is unknown. Fresh peripheral blood (approximately 9.2 ml) yielded the PBMCs. Study outcomes and limitations: Researchers report that a 13-signature model separated ophthalmopathy from stable hyperthyroidism, posting almost 90% sensitivity and about 82% specificity. In blood appeared most of the expanded thyroid clonotypes whose frequency exceeded 0.001.

Amplification of TCR beta CDR3 regions used RNA transcripts. RT-PCR in the first round used HTBI primers; a second-round multiplex PCR followed. A single record per CDR3 protein comes from TCRdb applying MiXCR to the multiplex PCR reads. The data contain some 750,000 distinct CDR3 sequences, approximately 40% of them singletons. Germline CDR1 and CDR2: SGHTA and FQGTGA. The CDR3 spans 14 residues. V lost 6 bases, J lost 9 bases, and 6 bases stayed unmatched. The sample consisted of peripheral blood. The V call is TRBV7-3, the J call TRBJ1-6, with 9 bases fitting TRBD1. The receptor comes from an adult man with Graves' ophthalmopathy. CDR3 amino acids: CASSPTGGTSPLHF. As DNA, the CDR3 is TGTGCCAGCAGTCCAACAGGGGGCACTTCACCCCTCCACTTT. Using reference TRBV7-3 and TRBJ1-6 for the parts outside the CDR3, the full variable domain is GAGVSQTPSNKVTEKGKYVELRCDPISGHTALYWYRQSLGQGPEFLIYFQGTGAADDSGLPNDRFFAVRPEGSVSTLKIQRTERGDSAVYLCASSPTGGTSPLHFGNGTRLTVT.